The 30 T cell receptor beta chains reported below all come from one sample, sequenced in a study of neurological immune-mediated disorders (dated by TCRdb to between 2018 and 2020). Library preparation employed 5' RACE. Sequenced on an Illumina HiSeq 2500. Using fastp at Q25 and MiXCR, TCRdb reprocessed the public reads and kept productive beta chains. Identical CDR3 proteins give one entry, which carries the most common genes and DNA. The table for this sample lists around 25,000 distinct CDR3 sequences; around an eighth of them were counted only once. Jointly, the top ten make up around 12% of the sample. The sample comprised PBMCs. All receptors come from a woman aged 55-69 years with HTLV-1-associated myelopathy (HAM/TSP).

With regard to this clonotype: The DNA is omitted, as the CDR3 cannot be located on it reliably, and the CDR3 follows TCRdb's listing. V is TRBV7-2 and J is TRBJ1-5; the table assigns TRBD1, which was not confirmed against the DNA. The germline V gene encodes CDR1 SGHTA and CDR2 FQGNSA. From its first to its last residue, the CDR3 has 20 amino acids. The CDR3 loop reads CASSFYICSVTRQGGQPQHF.

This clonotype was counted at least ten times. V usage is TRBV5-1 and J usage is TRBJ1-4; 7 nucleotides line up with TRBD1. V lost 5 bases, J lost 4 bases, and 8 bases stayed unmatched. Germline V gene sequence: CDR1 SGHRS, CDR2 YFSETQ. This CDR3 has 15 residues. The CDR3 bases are TGCGCCAGCAGGCGCCGGACAGGCGATAATGAAAAACTGTTTTTT. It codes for CASRRRTGDNEKLFF. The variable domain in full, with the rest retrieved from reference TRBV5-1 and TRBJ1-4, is KAGVTQTPRYLIKTRGQQVTLSCSPISGHRSVSWYQQTPGQGLQFLFEYFSETQRNKGNFPGRFSGRQFSNSRSEMNVSTLELGDSALYLCASRRRTGDNEKLFFGSGTQLSVL.

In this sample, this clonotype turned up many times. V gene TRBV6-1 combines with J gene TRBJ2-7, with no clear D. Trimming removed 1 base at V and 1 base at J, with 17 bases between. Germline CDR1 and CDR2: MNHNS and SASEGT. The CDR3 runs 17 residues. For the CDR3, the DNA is TGTGCCAGCAGTGAAGGCCGCTCCGCCGCTCTTTCCTACGAGCAGTACTTC. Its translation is CASSEGRSAALSYEQYF.

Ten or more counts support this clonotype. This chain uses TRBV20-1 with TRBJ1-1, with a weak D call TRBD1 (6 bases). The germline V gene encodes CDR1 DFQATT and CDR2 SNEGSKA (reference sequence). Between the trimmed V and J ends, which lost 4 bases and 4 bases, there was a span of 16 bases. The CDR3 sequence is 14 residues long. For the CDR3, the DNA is TGCAGTGCTATGGACAGCGGAGGTGGCACTGAAGCTTTCTTT. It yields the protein CSAMDSGGGTEAFF.

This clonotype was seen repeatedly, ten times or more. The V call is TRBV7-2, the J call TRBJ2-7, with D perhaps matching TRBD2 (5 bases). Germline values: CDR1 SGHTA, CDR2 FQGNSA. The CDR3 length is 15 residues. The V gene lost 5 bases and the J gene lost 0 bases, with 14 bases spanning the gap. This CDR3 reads CASSADGKSSYEQYF. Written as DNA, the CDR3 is TGTGCCAGCAGCGCGGACGGGAAGAGCTCCTACGAGCAGTACTTC. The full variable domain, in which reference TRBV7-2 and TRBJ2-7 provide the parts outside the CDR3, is GAGVSQSPSNKVTEKGKDVELRCDPISGHTALYWYRQSLGQGLEFLIYFQGNSAPDKSGLPSDRFSAERTGGSVSTLTIQRTQQEDSAVYLCASSADGKSSYEQYFGPGTRLTVT.

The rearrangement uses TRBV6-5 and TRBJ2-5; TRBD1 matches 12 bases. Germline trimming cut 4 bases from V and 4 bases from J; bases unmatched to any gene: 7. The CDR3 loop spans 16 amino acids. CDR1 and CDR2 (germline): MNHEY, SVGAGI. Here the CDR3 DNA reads TGTGCCAGCAGTTCCCCGGGACAGGGGGCTGGAGAGACCCAGTACTTC. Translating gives CASSSPGQGAGETQYF.

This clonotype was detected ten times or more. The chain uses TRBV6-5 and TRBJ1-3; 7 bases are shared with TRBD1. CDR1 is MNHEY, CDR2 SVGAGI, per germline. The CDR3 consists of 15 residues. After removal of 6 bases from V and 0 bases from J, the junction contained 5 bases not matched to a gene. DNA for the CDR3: TGTGCCAGCAGCAGGGGACAGAACTCTGGAAACACCATATATTTT. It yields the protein CASSRGQNSGNTIYF.

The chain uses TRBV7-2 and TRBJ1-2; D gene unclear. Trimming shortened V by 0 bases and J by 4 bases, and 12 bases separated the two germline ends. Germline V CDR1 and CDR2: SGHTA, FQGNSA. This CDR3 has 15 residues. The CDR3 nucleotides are TGTGCCAGCAGCTTAGCGAGGAGGCAGACCTATGGCTACACCTTC. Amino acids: CASSLARRQTYGYTF.

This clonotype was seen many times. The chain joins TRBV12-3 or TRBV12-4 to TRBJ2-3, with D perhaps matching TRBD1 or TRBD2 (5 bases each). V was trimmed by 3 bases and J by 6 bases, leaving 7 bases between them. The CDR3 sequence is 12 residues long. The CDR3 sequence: CASSFGADTQYF. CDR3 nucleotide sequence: TGTGCCAGCAGTTTCGGGGCTGATACGCAGTATTTT.

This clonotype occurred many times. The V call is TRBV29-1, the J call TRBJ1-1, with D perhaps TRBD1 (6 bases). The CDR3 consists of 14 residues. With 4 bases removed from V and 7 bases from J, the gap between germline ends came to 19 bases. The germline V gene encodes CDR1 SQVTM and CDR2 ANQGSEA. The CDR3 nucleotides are TGCAGCGTTGTCTTGTGGGGGGCTATGAGTGAAGCTTTCTTT. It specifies CSVVLWGAMSEAFF.

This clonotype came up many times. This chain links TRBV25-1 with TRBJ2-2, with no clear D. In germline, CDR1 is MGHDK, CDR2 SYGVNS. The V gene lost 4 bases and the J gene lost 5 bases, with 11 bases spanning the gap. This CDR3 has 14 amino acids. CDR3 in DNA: TGTGCCAGCAGTGCGGCCGGTGGGACCGGGGAGCTGTTTTTT. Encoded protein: CASSAAGGTGELFF.

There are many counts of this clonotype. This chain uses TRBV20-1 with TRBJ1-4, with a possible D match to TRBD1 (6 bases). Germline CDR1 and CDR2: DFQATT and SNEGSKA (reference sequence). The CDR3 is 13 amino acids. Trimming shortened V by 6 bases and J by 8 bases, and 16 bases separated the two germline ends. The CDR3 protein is CSARPNTGEKLFF. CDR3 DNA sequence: TGCAGTGCCCGGCCCAATACAGGGGAAAAACTGTTTTTT.

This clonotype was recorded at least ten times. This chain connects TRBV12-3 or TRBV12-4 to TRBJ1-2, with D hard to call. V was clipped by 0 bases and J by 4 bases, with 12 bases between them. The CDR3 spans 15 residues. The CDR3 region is CASSLALANSYGYTF. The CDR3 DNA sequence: TGTGCCAGCAGTTTAGCCCTGGCCAACTCCTATGGCTACACCTTC.

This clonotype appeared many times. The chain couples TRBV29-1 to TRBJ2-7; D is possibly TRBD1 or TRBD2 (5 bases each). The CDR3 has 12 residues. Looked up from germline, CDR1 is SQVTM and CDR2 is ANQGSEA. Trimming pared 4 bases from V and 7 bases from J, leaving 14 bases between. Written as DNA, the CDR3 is TGCAGCGTTGGACAGTGGGGAGTAGAGCAGTACTTC. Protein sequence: CSVGQWGVEQYF.

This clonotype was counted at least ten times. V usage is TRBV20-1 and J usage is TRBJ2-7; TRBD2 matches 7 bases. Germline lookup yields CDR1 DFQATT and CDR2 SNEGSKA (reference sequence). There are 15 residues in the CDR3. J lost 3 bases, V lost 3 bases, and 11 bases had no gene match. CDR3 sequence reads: CSASWARGSGYEQYF. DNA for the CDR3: TGCAGTGCTAGCTGGGCCCGCGGGAGTGGCTACGAGCAGTACTTC.

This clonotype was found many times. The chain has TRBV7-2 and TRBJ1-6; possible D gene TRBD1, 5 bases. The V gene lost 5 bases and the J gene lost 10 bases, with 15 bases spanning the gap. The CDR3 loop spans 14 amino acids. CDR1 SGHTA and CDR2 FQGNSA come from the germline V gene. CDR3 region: CASSNGRGKSPLHF. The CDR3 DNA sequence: TGTGCCAGCAGCAACGGACGGGGGAAGTCACCCCTCCACTTT.

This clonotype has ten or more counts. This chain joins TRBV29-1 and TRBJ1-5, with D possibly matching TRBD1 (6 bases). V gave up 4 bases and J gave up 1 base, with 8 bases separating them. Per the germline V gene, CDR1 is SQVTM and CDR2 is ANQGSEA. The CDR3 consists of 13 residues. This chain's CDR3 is CSVGTASNQPQHF. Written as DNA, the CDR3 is TGCAGCGTTGGGACAGCCAGCAATCAGCCCCAGCATTTT.

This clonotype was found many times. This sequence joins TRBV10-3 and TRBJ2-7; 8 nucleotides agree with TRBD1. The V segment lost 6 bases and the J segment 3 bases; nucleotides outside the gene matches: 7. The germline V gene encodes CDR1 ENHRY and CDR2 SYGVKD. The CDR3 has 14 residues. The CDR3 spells CAISSTGGGYEQYF. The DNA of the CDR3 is TGTGCCATCAGCTCAACAGGGGGAGGCTACGAGCAGTACTTC.

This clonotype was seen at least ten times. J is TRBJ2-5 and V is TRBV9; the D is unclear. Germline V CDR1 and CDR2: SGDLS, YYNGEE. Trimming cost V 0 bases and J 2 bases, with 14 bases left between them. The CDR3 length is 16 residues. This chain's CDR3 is CASSVVGSPTQETQYF. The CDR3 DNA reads TGTGCCAGCAGCGTAGTGGGGTCCCCAACTCAAGAGACCCAGTACTTC.

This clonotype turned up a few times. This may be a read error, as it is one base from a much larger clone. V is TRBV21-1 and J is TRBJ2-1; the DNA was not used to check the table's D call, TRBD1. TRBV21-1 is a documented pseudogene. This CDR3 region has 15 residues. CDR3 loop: CASSKEDRWLNEQFF. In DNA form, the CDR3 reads TGTGCCAGCAGCAAAGAGGACAGGTGGCTTAATGAGCAGTTCTTC.

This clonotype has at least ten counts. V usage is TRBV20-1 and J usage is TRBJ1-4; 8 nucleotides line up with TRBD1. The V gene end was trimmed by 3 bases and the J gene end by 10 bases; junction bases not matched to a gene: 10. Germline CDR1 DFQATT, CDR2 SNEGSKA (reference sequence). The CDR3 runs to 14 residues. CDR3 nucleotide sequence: TGCAGTGCTAGGGCCACAGGGGGTGAAGGAAAACTGTTTTTT. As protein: CSARATGGEGKLFF.

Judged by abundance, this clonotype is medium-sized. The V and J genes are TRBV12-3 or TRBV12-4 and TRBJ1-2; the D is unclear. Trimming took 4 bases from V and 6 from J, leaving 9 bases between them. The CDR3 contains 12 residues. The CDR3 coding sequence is TGTGCCAGCAGTTCGATGGACCATGGCTACACCTTC. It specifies CASSSMDHGYTF.

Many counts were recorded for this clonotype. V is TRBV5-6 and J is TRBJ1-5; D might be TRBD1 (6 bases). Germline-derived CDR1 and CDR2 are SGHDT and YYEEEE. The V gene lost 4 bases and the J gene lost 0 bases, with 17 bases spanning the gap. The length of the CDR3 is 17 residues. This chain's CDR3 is CASSRGLGAYSNQPQHF. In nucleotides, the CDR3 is TGTGCCAGCAGCCGTGGTCTGGGGGCGTATAGCAATCAGCCCCAGCATTTT.

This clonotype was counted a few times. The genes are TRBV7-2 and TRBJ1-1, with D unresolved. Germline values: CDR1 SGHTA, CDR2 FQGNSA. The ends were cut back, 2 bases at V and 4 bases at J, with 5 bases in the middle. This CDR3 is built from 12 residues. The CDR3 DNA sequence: TGTGCCAGCAGCTTATTGGGCACTGAAGCTTTCTTT. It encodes CASSLLGTEAFF.

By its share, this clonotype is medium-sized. CDR3 sequence: CSALDPGPDREEAFF. The CDR3 coding sequence is TGCAGTGCCCTAGACCCTGGGCCGGACAGGGAGGAAGCTTTCTTT. The gene calls are TRBV20-1 and TRBJ1-1; 8 bases line up with TRBD1. CDR1 and CDR2 from the germline V gene are DFQATT and SNEGSKA (reference sequence). This CDR3 has 15 amino acids. Trimming took 6 bases from V and 8 from J; bases not matched to a gene: 17.

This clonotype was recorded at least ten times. CDR3 sequence: CSAQLLFSGNRYNEQFF. The CDR3 DNA sequence: TGCAGTGCCCAACTTTTGTTCAGCGGGAATCGCTACAATGAGCAGTTCTTC. The chain has TRBV20-1 and TRBJ2-1; 7 nucleotides line up with TRBD2. The germline CDR1 and CDR2 sequences are DFQATT and SNEGSKA (reference sequence). The CDR3 sequence is 17 residues long. Trimming cost V 6 bases and J 3 bases; bases outside gene matches: 17.

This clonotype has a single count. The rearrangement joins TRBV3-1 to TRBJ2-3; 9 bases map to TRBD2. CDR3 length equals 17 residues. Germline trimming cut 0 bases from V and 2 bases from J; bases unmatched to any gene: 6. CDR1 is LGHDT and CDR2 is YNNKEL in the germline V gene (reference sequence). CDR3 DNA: TGTGCCAGCAGCCAAGATAGAGGGACTAGCCACACAGATACGCAGTATTTT. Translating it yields CASSQDRGTSHTDTQYF.

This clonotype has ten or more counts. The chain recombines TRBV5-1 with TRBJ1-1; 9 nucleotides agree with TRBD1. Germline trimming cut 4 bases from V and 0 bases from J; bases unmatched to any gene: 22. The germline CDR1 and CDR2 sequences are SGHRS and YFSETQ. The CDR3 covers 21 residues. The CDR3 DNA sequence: TGCGCCAGCAGCCCCCGAACGAGGGGGGCGGGACAGGGCCCAATGAACACTGAAGCTTTCTTT. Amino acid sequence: CASSPRTRGAGQGPMNTEAFF.

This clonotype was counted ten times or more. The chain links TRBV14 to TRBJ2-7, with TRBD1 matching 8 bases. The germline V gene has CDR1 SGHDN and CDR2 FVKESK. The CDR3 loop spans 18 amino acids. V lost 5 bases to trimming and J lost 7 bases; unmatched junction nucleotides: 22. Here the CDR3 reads CASSSRPRGLRLLREQYF. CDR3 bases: TGTGCCAGCAGCTCAAGACCCAGGGGGCTCCGGCTACTGAGGGAGCAGTACTTC.

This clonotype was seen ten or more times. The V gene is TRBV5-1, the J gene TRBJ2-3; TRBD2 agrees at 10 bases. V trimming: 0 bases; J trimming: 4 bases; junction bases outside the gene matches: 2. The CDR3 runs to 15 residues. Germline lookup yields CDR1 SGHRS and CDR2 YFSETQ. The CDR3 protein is CASSLGAGGPDTQYF. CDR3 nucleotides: TGCGCCAGCAGCTTGGGAGCGGGGGGGCCAGATACGCAGTATTTT. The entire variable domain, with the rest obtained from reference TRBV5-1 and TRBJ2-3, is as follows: KAGVTQTPRYLIKTRGQQVTLSCSPISGHRSVSWYQQTPGQGLQFLFEYFSETQRNKGNFPGRFSGRQFSNSRSEMNVSTLELGDSALYLCASSLGAGGPDTQYFGPGTRLTVL.